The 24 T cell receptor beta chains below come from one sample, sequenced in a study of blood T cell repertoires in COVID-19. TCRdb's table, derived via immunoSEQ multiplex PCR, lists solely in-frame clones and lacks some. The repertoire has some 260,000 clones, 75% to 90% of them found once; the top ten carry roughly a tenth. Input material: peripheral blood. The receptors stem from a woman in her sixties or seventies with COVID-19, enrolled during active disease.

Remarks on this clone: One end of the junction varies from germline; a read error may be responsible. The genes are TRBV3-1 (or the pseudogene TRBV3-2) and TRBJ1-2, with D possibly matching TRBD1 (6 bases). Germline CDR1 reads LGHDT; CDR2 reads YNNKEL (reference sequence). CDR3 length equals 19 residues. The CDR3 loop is CASSEERGGQFGPNYGYTF. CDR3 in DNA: TGTGCCAGCAGCGAAGAGAGGGGCGGACAGTTCGGCCCTAACTATGGCTACACCTTC.

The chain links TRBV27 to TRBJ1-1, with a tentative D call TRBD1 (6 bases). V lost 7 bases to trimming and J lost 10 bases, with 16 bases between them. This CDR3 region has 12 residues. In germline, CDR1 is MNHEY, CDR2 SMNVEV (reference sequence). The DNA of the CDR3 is TGTGCCAGCAAACGCATACAGGGCGCAGCTTTCTTT. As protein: CASKRIQGAAFF.

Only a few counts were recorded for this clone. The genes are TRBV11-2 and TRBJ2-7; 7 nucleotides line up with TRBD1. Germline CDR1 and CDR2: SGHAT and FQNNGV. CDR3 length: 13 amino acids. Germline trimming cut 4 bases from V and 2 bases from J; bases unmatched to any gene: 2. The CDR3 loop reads CASSYRGPYEQYF. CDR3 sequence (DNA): TGTGCCAGCAGCTACAGGGGACCCTACGAGCAGTACTTC.

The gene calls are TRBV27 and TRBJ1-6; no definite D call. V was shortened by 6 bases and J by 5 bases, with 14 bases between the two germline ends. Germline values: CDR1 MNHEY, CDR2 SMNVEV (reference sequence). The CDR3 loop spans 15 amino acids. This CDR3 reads CASRLSSLNNSPLHF. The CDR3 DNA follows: TGTGCCAGCAGACTCTCCTCCTTAAATAATTCACCCCTCCACTTT.

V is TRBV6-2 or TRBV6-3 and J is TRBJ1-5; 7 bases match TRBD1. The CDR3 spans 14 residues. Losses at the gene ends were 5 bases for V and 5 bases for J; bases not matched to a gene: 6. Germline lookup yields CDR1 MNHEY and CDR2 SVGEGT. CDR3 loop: CASSTGVGDQPQHF. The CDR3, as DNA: TGTGCCAGCAGTACAGGGGTGGGGGATCAGCCCCAGCATTTT.

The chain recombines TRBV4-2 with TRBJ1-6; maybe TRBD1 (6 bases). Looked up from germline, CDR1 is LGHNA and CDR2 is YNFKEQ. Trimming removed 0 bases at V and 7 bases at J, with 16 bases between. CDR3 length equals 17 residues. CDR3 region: CASSQEAVAGVNSPLHF. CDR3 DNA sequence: TGTGCCAGCAGCCAAGAAGCAGTGGCAGGGGTGAATTCACCCCTCCACTTT.

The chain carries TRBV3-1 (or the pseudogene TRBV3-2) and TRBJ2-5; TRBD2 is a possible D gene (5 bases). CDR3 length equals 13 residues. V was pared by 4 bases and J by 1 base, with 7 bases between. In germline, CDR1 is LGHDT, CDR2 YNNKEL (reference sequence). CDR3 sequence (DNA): TGTGCCAGCAGCCGCGGGTTCCAAGAGACCCAGTACTTC. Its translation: CASSRGFQETQYF.

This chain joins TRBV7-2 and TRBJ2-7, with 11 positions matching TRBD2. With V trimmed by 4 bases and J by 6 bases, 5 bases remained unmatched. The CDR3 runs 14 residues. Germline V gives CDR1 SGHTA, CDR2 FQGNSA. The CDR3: CASSSTSGNSEQYF. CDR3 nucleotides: TGTGCCAGCAGCTCGACTAGCGGGAATAGCGAGCAGTACTTC.

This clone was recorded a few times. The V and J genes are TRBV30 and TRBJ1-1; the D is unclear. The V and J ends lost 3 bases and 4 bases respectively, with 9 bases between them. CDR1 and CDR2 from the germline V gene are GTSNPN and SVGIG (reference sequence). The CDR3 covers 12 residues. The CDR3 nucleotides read TGTGCCTGGAGCCACGTAGCCACTGAAGCTTTCTTT. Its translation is CAWSHVATEAFF.

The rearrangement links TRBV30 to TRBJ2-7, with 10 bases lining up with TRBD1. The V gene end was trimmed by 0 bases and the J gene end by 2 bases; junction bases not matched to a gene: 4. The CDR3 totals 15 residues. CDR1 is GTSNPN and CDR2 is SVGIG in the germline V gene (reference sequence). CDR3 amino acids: CAWSVLGTGAYEQYF. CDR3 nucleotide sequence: TGTGCCTGGAGTGTTCTGGGGACAGGGGCCTACGAGCAGTACTTC.

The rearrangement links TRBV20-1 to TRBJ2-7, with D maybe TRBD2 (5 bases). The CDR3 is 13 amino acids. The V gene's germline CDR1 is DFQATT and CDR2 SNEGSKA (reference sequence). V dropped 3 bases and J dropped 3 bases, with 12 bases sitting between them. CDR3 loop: CSASTTRDYEQYF. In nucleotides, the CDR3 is TGCAGTGCTAGTACTACGAGGGACTACGAGCAGTACTTC.

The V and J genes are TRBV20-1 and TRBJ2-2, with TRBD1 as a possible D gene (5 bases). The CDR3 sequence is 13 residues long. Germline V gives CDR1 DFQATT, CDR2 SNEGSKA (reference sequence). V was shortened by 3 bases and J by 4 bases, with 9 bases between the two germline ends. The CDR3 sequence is CSASLGATGELFF. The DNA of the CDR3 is TGCAGTGCTAGTTTAGGGGCCACCGGGGAGCTGTTTTTT.

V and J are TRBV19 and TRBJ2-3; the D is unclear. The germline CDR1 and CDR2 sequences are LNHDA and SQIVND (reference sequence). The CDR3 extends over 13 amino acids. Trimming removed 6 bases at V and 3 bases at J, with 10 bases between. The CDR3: CASSPPDTDTQYF. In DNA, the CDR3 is TGTGCCAGTAGCCCCCCAGATACAGATACGCAGTATTTT.

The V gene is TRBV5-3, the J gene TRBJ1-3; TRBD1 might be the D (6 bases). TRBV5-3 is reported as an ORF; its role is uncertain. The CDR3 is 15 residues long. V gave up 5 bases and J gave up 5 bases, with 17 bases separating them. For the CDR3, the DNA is TGTGCCAGAAGGGGAAGTCAAGGGGGAAGAAACACCATATATTTT. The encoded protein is CARRGSQGGRNTIYF.

CDR3 sequence (DNA): TGTGCCAGCAGCTTTAGCGACAGGGACACTGAAGCTTTCTTT. Protein sequence: CASSFSDRDTEAFF. The chain employs TRBV5-5 and TRBJ1-1, with 7 bases matching TRBD1. Germline trimming cut 2 bases from V and 3 bases from J; bases unmatched to any gene: 4. The CDR3 runs 14 residues. The germline gives CDR1 SGHKS, CDR2 YYEKEE (reference sequence).

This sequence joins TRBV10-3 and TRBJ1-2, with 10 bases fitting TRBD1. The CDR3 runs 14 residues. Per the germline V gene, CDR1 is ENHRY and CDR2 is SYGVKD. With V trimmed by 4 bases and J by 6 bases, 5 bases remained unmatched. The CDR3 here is CAISVRQGADGYTF. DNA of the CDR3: TGTGCCATCAGTGTAAGACAGGGGGCGGATGGCTACACCTTC.

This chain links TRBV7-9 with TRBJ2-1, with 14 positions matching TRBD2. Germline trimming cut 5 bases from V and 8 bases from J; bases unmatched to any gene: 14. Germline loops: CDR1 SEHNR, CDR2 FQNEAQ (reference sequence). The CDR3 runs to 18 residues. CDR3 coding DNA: TGTGCCAGCAGCCCCCCAAGAAGGACTAGCGGGAGGTATGATGAGCAGTTCTTC. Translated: CASSPPRRTSGRYDEQFF.

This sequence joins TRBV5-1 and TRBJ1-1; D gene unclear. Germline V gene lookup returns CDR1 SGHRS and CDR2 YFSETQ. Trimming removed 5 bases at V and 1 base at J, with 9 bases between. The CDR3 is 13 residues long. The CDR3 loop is CASRRGTNTEAFF. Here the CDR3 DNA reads TGCGCCAGCAGACGAGGAACGAACACTGAAGCTTTCTTT.

CDR3 nucleotide sequence: TGCAGCGTCCCCGGGACAGGGCCTTTTGGCTACACCTTC. Amino acids: CSVPGTGPFGYTF. The rearrangement links TRBV29-1 to TRBJ1-2; 9 bases align to TRBD1. V dropped 6 bases and J dropped 7; count of bases not matched to a gene: 9. The CDR3 has 13 amino acids. Germline V lookup: CDR1 SQVTM, CDR2 ANQGSEA.

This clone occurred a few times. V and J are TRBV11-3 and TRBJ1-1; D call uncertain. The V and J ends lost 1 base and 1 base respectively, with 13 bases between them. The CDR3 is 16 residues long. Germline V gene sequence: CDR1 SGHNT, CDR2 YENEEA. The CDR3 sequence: CASSLGPLGQNTEAFF. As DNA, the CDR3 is TGTGCCAGCAGCTTAGGCCCCCTTGGGCAGAACACTGAAGCTTTCTTT.

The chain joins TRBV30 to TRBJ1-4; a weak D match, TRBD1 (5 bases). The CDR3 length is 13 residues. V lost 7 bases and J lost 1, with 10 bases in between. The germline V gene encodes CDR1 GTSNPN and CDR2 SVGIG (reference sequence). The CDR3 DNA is TGTGCCTCTAGGGGTAGAACTAATGAAAAACTGTTTTTT. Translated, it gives CASRGRTNEKLFF. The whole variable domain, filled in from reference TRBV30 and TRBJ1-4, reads SQTIHQWPATLVQPVGSPLSLECTVEGTSNPNLYWYRQAAGRGLQLLFYSVGIGQISSEVPQNLSASRPQDRQFILSSKKLLLSDSGFYLCASRGRTNEKLFFGSGTQLSVL.

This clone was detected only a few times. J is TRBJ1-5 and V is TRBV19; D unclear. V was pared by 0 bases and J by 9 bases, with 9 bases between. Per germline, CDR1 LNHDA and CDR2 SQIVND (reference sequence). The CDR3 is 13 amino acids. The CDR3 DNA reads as TGTGCCAGTAGTATAGACTATCGGGGGCCCCAGCATTTT. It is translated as CASSIDYRGPQHF.

The DNA of the CDR3 is TGTGCCACCAGCAGCAATCCCGGGGCCAACGTCCTGACTTTC. This translates into CATSSNPGANVLTF. J is TRBJ2-6 and V is TRBV15; no firm D call. Trimming removed 3 bases from V and 4 bases from J, with 7 bases in between. The germline gives CDR1 LNHNV, CDR2 YYDKDF (reference sequence). The CDR3 is 14 residues long.

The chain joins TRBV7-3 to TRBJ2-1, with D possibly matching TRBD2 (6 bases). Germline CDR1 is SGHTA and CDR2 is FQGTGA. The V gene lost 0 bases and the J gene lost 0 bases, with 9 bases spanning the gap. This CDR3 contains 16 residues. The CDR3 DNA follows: TGTGCCAGCAGCTTAACTAGCGGCTTCTCCTACAATGAGCAGTTCTTC. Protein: CASSLTSGFSYNEQFF.